Following are 20 T cell receptor beta chains from one sample sequenced in a study of blood T cell repertoires in COVID-19. Only in-frame clones appear in the TCRdb table, and some are missing; sequencing was by immunoSEQ multiplex PCR. This table has 390,000 or so clones, about nine tenths appearing once. Sequencing input: peripheral blood. The receptors were sampled from a woman aged 25 to 45 with active or convalescent COVID-19.

This clone was seen a single time. The V gene is TRBV3-1 (or the pseudogene TRBV3-2), the J gene TRBJ1-3, with no clear D. Germline assignment: CDR1 LGHDT and CDR2 YNNKEL (reference sequence). This CDR3 has 11 residues. The V and J ends lost 8 bases and 3 bases respectively, with 5 bases between them. For the CDR3, the DNA is TGTGCCAGCTCGTATGGAAACACCATATATTTT. Encoded protein: CASSYGNTIYF.

CDR3 in amino acids: CASRSTTSVEQYF. The CDR3 nucleotides read TGTGCCAGCAGATCCACCACTAGCGTCGAGCAGTACTTC. The rearrangement joins TRBV12-3 or TRBV12-4 to TRBJ2-7; 7 bases map to TRBD2. The CDR3 is 13 amino acids. Trimming at V came to 6 bases and at J to 6 bases, leaving 8 bases not matched to a gene.

The chain has TRBV10-2 and TRBJ1-4, with D possibly being TRBD1 (6 bases). Trimming stripped 5 bases from V and 8 bases from J, with 15 bases between. In germline, CDR1 is WSHSY, CDR2 SAAADI. CDR3 length equals 14 residues. Here the CDR3 DNA reads TGCGCCAGCAGTATAGGGGGGGCAGTCGAAAAACTGTTTTTT. Translated, it gives CASSIGGAVEKLFF.

Here the CDR3 reads CATSRDLSGGYEQFF. DNA of the CDR3: TGTGCCACCAGCAGAGATCTGAGCGGGGGCTATGAGCAGTTCTTC. The chain combines TRBV15 with TRBJ2-1; 8 bases map to TRBD2. The CDR3 consists of 15 residues. The germline gives CDR1 LNHNV, CDR2 YYDKDF (reference sequence). The trim removed 0 bases at V and 8 bases at J, leaving 6 bases unmatched. Looking up the rest from reference TRBV15 and TRBJ2-1 gives the full variable domain: DAMVIQNPRYQVTQFGKPVTLSCSQTLNHNVMYWYQQKSSQAPKLLFHYYDKDFNNEADTPDNFQSRRPNTSFCFLDIRSPGLGDTAMYLCATSRDLSGGYEQFFGPGTRLTVL.

In its sample, this clone was seen a few times. This chain uses TRBV5-4 with TRBJ2-2, with 13 bases fitting TRBD2. V lost 3 bases and J lost 8; bases outside the gene matches: 7. The CDR3 extends over 16 amino acids. CDR1 SGHNT and CDR2 YYREEE come from the germline V gene (reference sequence). CDR3 nucleotides: TGTGCCAGCAGCTCCCCGACTAGCGGGGGGTTGGGGGAGCTGTTTTTT. It is translated as CASSSPTSGGLGELFF.

This clone was counted a single time. The chain uses TRBV11-1 and TRBJ1-6; TRBD1 is a possible D gene (5 bases). Germline V lookup: CDR1 SGHAT, CDR2 FQDESV (reference sequence). Trimming stripped 5 bases from V and 12 bases from J, with 17 bases between. This CDR3 spans 14 amino acids. The CDR3 spells CASSTPGTGGPLHF. The CDR3 bases are TGTGCCAGCAGCACTCCGGGGACCGGGGGACCCCTCCACTTT. The full variable domain, with the rest looked up from reference TRBV11-1 and TRBJ1-6, is EAEVAQSPRYKITEKSQAVAFWCDPISGHATLYWYRQILGQGPELLVQFQDESVVDDSQLPKDRFSAERLKGVDSTLKIQPAELGDSAMYLCASSTPGTGGPLHFGNGTRLTVT.

This clone was seen more than once but under ten times. The chain has TRBV2 and TRBJ2-2; no clear D. V was trimmed by 3 bases and J by 6 bases, leaving 8 bases between them. Germline CDR1 is SNHLY and CDR2 is FYNNEI. The CDR3 covers 13 residues. CDR3 protein: CASSETTPGELFF. Here the CDR3 DNA reads TGTGCCAGCAGTGAGACAACCCCCGGGGAGCTGTTTTTT.

The chain carries TRBV27 and TRBJ1-1; 12 positions match TRBD1. The junction had 6 bases not matched to a gene; V was cut back by 5 bases and J by 5 bases. The germline V gene encodes CDR1 MNHEY and CDR2 SMNVEV (reference sequence). The CDR3 has 15 amino acids. The CDR3 reads CASSPGQGAGTEAFF. Here the CDR3 DNA reads TGTGCCAGCAGTCCGGGACAGGGGGCTGGGACTGAAGCTTTCTTT.

CDR3 amino acids: CASSQDIESPYGYTF. The CDR3 coding sequence is TGCGCCAGCAGCCAAGATATTGAGAGCCCCTATGGCTACACCTTC. The chain combines TRBV4-1 with TRBJ1-2; no clear D. Germline CDR1 reads MGHRA; CDR2 reads YSYEKL. V lost 0 bases and J lost 4, with 12 bases in between. The CDR3 is 15 amino acids.

This chain links TRBV19 with TRBJ1-5; 10 positions match TRBD1. The CDR3 extends over 16 amino acids. J was trimmed by 6 bases and V by 3 bases; bases with no gene match: 8. Germline lookup yields CDR1 LNHDA and CDR2 SQIVND (reference sequence). In DNA, the CDR3 is TGTGCCAGTAGTATCGGTGGCGGGACAGGGGCTCAGCCCCAGCATTTT. Translated: CASSIGGGTGAQPQHF. Based on the CDR3 plus reference TRBV19 and TRBJ1-5, the full variable domain is DGGITQSPKYLFRKEGQNVTLSCEQNLNHDAMYWYRQDPGQGLRLIYYSQIVNDFQKGDIAEGYSVSREKKESFPLTVTSAQKNPTAFYLCASSIGGGTGAQPQHFGDGTRLSIL.

The chain carries TRBV28 and TRBJ1-5, with D unclear. Trimming removed 7 bases at V and 5 bases at J, with 9 bases between. CDR3 size: 12 residues. Germline V gene lookup returns CDR1 MDHEN and CDR2 SYDVKM. In DNA form, the CDR3 reads TGTGCCAGCACCTGGGGAGATCAGCCCCAGCATTTT. Protein: CASTWGDQPQHF.

The chain is built from TRBV6-1 and TRBJ2-7, with 7 positions matching TRBD2. Looked up from germline, CDR1 is MNHNS and CDR2 is SASEGT. The CDR3 is 15 residues long. V shed 0 bases, J shed 4 bases, and the junction held 6 bases outside the gene matches. The chain's CDR3 is CASSEATSETYEQYF. CDR3 sequence (DNA): TGTGCCAGCAGTGAAGCCACTAGCGAAACTTACGAGCAGTACTTC.

DNA of the CDR3: TGTGCCAGCAGTGCCGGGACACCCCATAGCAATCAGCCCCAGCATTTT. Protein: CASSAGTPHSNQPQHF. This chain joins TRBV6-1 and TRBJ1-5; D is possibly TRBD1 (6 bases). Germline assignment: CDR1 MNHNS and CDR2 SASEGT. V lost 4 bases and J 0 bases, leaving 13 bases between the germline ends. This CDR3 has 16 residues.

In DNA form, the CDR3 reads TGTGCCAGCAGCCAGCACAGGGTCTGGGGCGTGAACACTGAAGCTTTCTTT. Protein product: CASSQHRVWGVNTEAFF. J is TRBJ1-1 and V is TRBV14; perhaps TRBD1 as D (6 bases). Trimming stripped 3 bases from V and 0 bases from J, with 17 bases between. The germline V gene encodes CDR1 SGHDN and CDR2 FVKESK. This CDR3 contains 17 residues.

J is TRBJ1-5 and V is TRBV6-5; D not resolved. Trimming cost V 2 bases and J 4 bases, with 6 bases left between them. The CDR3 has 13 residues. Germline V CDR1 and CDR2: MNHEY, SVGAGI. The CDR3: CASSYEGNQPQHF. The CDR3, as DNA: TGTGCCAGCAGTTACGAGGGAAATCAGCCCCAGCATTTT.

J is TRBJ1-2 and V is TRBV30; 7 bases match TRBD1. Trimming removed 0 bases from V and 5 bases from J; junction bases left unmatched: 9. Germline V lookup: CDR1 GTSNPN, CDR2 SVGIG (reference sequence). CDR3 length equals 15 residues. CDR3 region: CAWSVQGPTRYGYTF. The CDR3 region has the DNA TGTGCCTGGAGTGTACAGGGGCCGACTCGGTATGGCTACACCTTC.

The chain joins TRBV2 to TRBJ1-1, with 7 bases identical to TRBD1. The CDR3 sequence is 13 residues long. V shed 5 bases and J 4 bases; nucleotides not matched to a gene: 4. Per germline, CDR1 SNHLY and CDR2 FYNNEI. CDR3 coding DNA: TGTGCCAGCAGTCTGGACAGGAGCACTGAAGCTTTCTTT. Translation gives CASSLDRSTEAFF. Supplemented by reference TRBV2 and TRBJ1-1, the full variable domain reads EPEVTQTPSHQVTQMGQEVILRCVPISNHLYFYWYRQILGQKVEFLVSFYNNEISEKSEIFDDQFSVERPDGSNFTLKIRSTKLEDSAMYFCASSLDRSTEAFFGQGTRLTVV.

V and J are TRBV13 and TRBJ1-4; 7 nucleotides align to TRBD1. Unmatched junction bases numbered 8, after V lost 5 bases and J lost 8 bases. The CDR3 consists of 14 residues. Germline CDR1 reads PRHDT; CDR2 reads FYEKMQ (reference sequence). CDR3 sequence (DNA): TGTGCCAGCAGCCAAACAGGGGAGGTCGAAAAACTGTTTTTT. Its protein product is CASSQTGEVEKLFF.

This clone was observed a few times. The chain carries TRBV27 and TRBJ2-7; no clear D gene. V was pared by 8 bases and J by 0 bases, with 8 bases between. Looked up from germline, CDR1 is MNHEY and CDR2 is SMNVEV (reference sequence). The length of the CDR3 is 12 residues. This CDR3 is CASRENSYEQYF. The CDR3 nucleotides are TGTGCCAGCCGAGAAAACTCCTACGAGCAGTACTTC.

The chain combines TRBV10-3 with TRBJ1-2; a possible D gene is TRBD1 (5 bases). Germline V gene sequence: CDR1 ENHRY, CDR2 SYGVKD. Trimming shortened V by 0 bases and J by 5 bases, and 10 bases separated the two germline ends. CDR3 size: 14 residues. DNA of the CDR3: TGTGCCATCAGTGAGTCTGGGGGGTATTATGGCTACACCTTC. Its protein product is CAISESGGYYGYTF.